This T cell receptor beta chain came from a study of blood T cells in healthy people across ages. The CDR3 is made up of 13 amino acids. Trimming took 6 bases from V and 4 from J; bases not matched to a gene: 6. Germline V gives CDR1 SGHRS, CDR2 YFSETQ. PCR was performed a second time for about 6 to 11 cycles using a sample-barcoded 5' primer and a J-beta primer mix. TCRdb reanalysed the 5' RACE reads using MiXCR and keeps one entry per CDR3 protein. Here the sample spans around 800,000 distinct CDR3 sequences, around two fifths being singletons. The source is a man aged 55 to 70 in good health. This chain connects TRBV5-1 to TRBJ2-5; the match to TRBD2 covers 7 bases. Sequenced sample: blood. This chain's CDR3 is CASTSSGTETQYF. The CDR3 DNA is TGCGCCAGCACCTCCAGCGGGACAGAGACCCAGTACTTC.